The source of this TCR beta chain is a study of control samples from healthy donors and cancer patients (dated by TCRdb to about 2020). The CDR3 covers 14 residues, taking in both the cysteine and the phenylalanine. The retained sequence is limited to the CDR3, 42 bases, with the frame set at the first base. The junction shows trimming of 2 bases on V and 2 bases on J, plus 10 bases between the germline ends. The germline V gene sets CDR1 to MNHNS and CDR2 to SASEGT. The library was made by the immunoSEQ multiplex PCR assay. In TCRdb, the immuneACCESS table is reduced to in-frame sequences with V and J assigned. These tables do not hold every clone; where another copy was compared, an unresolved V gene accounts for under half, and the others remain unexplained. The table for this sample lists roughly 160,000 clones; about 91% of them were counted only once. The ten largest clones represent nearly 5% of the sample.

On this clone: Its antigen target is currently unknown. One base away there is no much larger clone; base qualities are not given.

Sequencing was carried out using blood. The clonotype comes from a woman in her twenties or thirties in good health. The rearrangement joined TRBV6-1 to TRBJ2-7; the D segment could be TRBD2, given 5 matching bases. CDR3 protein: CASSETGSAYEQYF. Read as DNA, the sequence is TGTGCCAGCAGTGAAACTGGGAGCGCCTACGAGCAGTACTTC.